The rows below give T cell receptor beta chains drawn from one sample of a study of brain T cells in children with intractable seizures. Data came from immunoSEQ multiplex PCR; TCRdb stores just in-frame clones and leaves some out. The sample yields tens of thousands of clones, 85% to 95% seen once. The sample was peripheral blood, taken at surgery. The source is a boy in the first two years of life with tuberous sclerosis and intractable seizures. The CDR3 runs from the conserved cysteine through the conserved F or W. D genes are given only for firm matches. Size values are once, few and many counts, or a class for expanded clones, and some rows have none.

size: -
D: -
V: TRBV7-9
J: TRBJ1-4
CDR3: CASSRGDTNEKLFF
DNA: TGTGCCAGCAGCAGGGGGGACACTAATGAAAAACTGTTTTTT

size: -
D: -
V: TRBV5-6
J: TRBJ1-4
CDR3: CASSSLSGGREKLFF
DNA: TGTGCCAGCAGCTCCCTTTCCGGGGGTCGTGAAAAACTGTTTTTT

size: -
D: -
V: TRBV10-2
J: TRBJ2-6
CDR3: CASSEGISGANVLTF
DNA: TGCGCCAGCAGTGAGGGTATCTCTGGGGCCAACGTCCTGACTTTC

size: few
D: -
V: TRBV2
J: TRBJ1-6
CDR3: CASKRYGVYNSPLHF
DNA: TGTGCCAGCAAACGTTACGGGGTTTATAATTCACCCCTCCACTTT

size: -
D: -
V: TRBV27
J: TRBJ1-5
CDR3: CASSLGGGQPQHF
DNA: TGTGCCAGCAGTTTAGGGGGCGGTCAGCCCCAGCATTTT

size: -
D: TRBD1
V: TRBV5-5
J: TRBJ2-7
CDR3: CASSLGTDRVEQYF
DNA: TGTGCCAGCAGCTTGGGAACTGACAGGGTCGAGCAGTACTTC

size: -
D: -
V: TRBV6-5
J: TRBJ2-3
CDR3: CASSRTTQTDTQYF
DNA: TGTGCCAGCAGTCGAACGACTCAGACAGATACGCAGTATTTT

size: -
D: TRBD2
V: TRBV24-1
J: TRBJ2-3
CDR3: CATSVPSGMDTDTQYF
DNA: TGTGCCACCAGTGTGCCTAGCGGGATGGACACAGATACGCAGTATTTT

size: -
D: TRBD1
V: TRBV27
J: TRBJ1-2
CDR3: CASSLLGTGGATGGYTF
DNA: TGTGCCAGCAGTTTACTAGGAACAGGGGGCGCGACTGGTGGCTACACCTTC

size: once
D: -
V: TRBV19
J: TRBJ2-2
CDR3: CASSDHSSANTGELFF
DNA: TGTGCCAGTAGTGACCACTCTTCAGCGAACACCGGGGAGCTGTTTTTT

size: -
D: -
V: TRBV11-3
J: TRBJ2-7
CDR3: CASSLARTAYEQYF
DNA: TGTGCCAGCAGCTTAGCTAGGACAGCCTACGAGCAGTACTTC

size: -
D: -
V: TRBV19
J: TRBJ1-2
CDR3: CATQDLGYTF
DNA: TGTGCCACTCAGGACCTGGGCTACACCTTC

size: few
D: -
V: TRBV7-6
J: TRBJ1-5
CDR3: CASSLGGGAWGQPQHF
DNA: TGTGCCAGCAGCTTAGGTGGCGGGGCTTGGGGTCAGCCCCAGCATTTT

size: -
D: -
V: TRBV2
J: TRBJ1-5
CDR3: CASSNPDGDLYQPQHF
DNA: TGTGCCAGCAGTAATCCCGACGGGGACCTTTATCAGCCCCAGCATTTT

size: -
D: -
V: TRBV12-3/TRBV12-4
J: TRBJ2-1
CDR3: CASSLGFGSEFF
DNA: TGTGCCAGCAGTTTGGGGTTCGGATCCGAGTTCTTC

size: -
D: -
V: TRBV30
J: TRBJ2-2
CDR3: CAWSAIEAGELFF
DNA: TGTGCCTGGTCCGCCATAGAAGCCGGGGAGCTGTTTTTT

size: -
D: -
V: TRBV24-1
J: TRBJ1-2
CDR3: CATSDPDTYGYTF
DNA: TGTGCCACCAGTGATCCGGACACCTATGGCTACACCTTC

size: -
D: TRBD1
V: TRBV28
J: TRBJ1-1
CDR3: CASSFGTGGTEAFF
DNA: TGTGCCAGCAGTTTCGGGACAGGGGGTACTGAAGCTTTCTTT

size: few
D: -
V: TRBV27
J: TRBJ2-7
CDR3: CASSLPPLWYEQYF
DNA: TGTGCCAGCAGTTTACCGCCCCTTTGGTACGAGCAGTACTTC

size: -
D: TRBD2
V: TRBV10-1
J: TRBJ2-3
CDR3: CASSEGREPDTQYF
DNA: TGCGCCAGCAGTGAGGGGAGGGAGCCAGATACGCAGTATTTT

size: -
D: -
V: TRBV19
J: TRBJ1-2
CDR3: CASSIRSGVYGYTF
DNA: TGTGCCAGTAGTATACGCTCAGGGGTGTATGGCTACACCTTC

size: -
D: -
V: TRBV11-2
J: TRBJ1-1
CDR3: CASSLGGIPEAFF
DNA: TGTGCCAGCAGCTTAGGAGGGATCCCTGAAGCTTTCTTT

size: -
D: -
V: TRBV7-7
J: TRBJ2-2
CDR3: CASSLGSWVTGELFF
DNA: TGTGCTAGCAGCTTAGGGAGCTGGGTCACCGGGGAGCTGTTTTTT

size: -
D: -
V: TRBV19
J: TRBJ1-2
CDR3: CASSILRTANYGYTF
DNA: TGTGCCAGTAGTATATTACGGACGGCCAACTATGGCTACACCTTC

size: -
D: -
V: TRBV15
J: TRBJ2-7
CDR3: CATSRDLWGSYEQYF
DNA: TGTGCCACCAGCAGAGATCTCTGGGGATCCTACGAGCAGTACTTC

size: -
D: -
V: TRBV5-5
J: TRBJ2-7
CDR3: CASSLKGSIPYEQYF
DNA: TGTGCCAGCAGCTTGAAGGGATCCATACCCTACGAGCAGTACTTC

size: -
D: -
V: TRBV7-2
J: TRBJ1-1
CDR3: CASSLRHGSTEAFF
DNA: TGTGCCAGCAGCTTACGACATGGGAGCACTGAAGCTTTCTTT

size: -
D: -
V: TRBV3-1/TRBV3-2
J: TRBJ2-2
CDR3: CASSRDTNTGELFF
DNA: TGTGCCAGCAGCCGGGACACGAACACCGGGGAGCTGTTTTTT

size: -
D: -
V: TRBV4-1
J: TRBJ2-7
CDR3: CASSQDQAREQYF
DNA: TGCGCCAGCAGCCAAGATCAAGCGAGGGAGCAGTACTTC

size: once
D: TRBD1
V: TRBV30
J: TRBJ1-1
CDR3: CAWSSSDRAYTEAFF
DNA: TGTGCCTGGAGTTCCTCTGACAGGGCATACACTGAAGCTTTCTTT

size: -
D: -
V: TRBV2
J: TRBJ1-3
CDR3: CASGGYAGNTIYF
DNA: TGTGCCAGTGGGGGGTATGCTGGAAACACCATATATTTT

size: -
D: -
V: TRBV19
J: TRBJ1-2
CDR3: CASSIPGLTGGGYTF
DNA: TGTGCCAGTAGTATACCGGGACTCACAGGAGGTGGCTACACCTTC

size: -
D: -
V: TRBV25-1
J: TRBJ2-2
CDR3: CASSERGNTGELFF
DNA: TGTGCCAGCAGTGAAAGGGGGAACACCGGGGAGCTGTTTTTT

size: -
D: TRBD1
V: TRBV24-1
J: TRBJ2-3
CDR3: CATSDASGQVTDTQYF
DNA: TGTGCCACCAGTGATGCCTCGGGACAGGTCACAGATACGCAGTATTTT

size: -
D: -
V: TRBV19
J: TRBJ1-2
CDR3: CASSMFSVANYGYTF
DNA: TGTGCCAGTAGTATGTTTTCCGTAGCTAACTATGGCTACACCTTC

size: -
D: -
V: TRBV6-5
J: TRBJ1-2
CDR3: CASSPSYGYTF
DNA: TGTGCCAGCAGCCCGAGCTATGGCTACACCTTC

size: -
D: -
V: TRBV5-1
J: TRBJ2-1
CDR3: CASSPGPTRDEQFF
DNA: TGCGCCAGCAGCCCCGGACCGACGCGGGATGAGCAGTTCTTC

size: -
D: -
V: TRBV3-1/TRBV3-2
J: TRBJ2-7
CDR3: CASSQARNEQYF
DNA: TGTGCCAGCAGCCAGGCGAGGAACGAGCAGTACTTC

size: -
D: -
V: TRBV21-1
J: TRBJ2-1
CDR3: CASSKVGTSDEQFF
DNA: TGTGCCAGCAGCAAAGTCGGGACTAGCGATGAGCAGTTCTTC

size: -
D: -
V: TRBV6-5
J: TRBJ2-6
CDR3: CASSYGGSGANVLTF
DNA: TGTGCCAGCAGTTATGGGGGCTCTGGGGCCAACGTCCTGACTTTC

size: -
D: -
V: TRBV2
J: TRBJ1-5
CDR3: CASSQPYQPQHF
DNA: TGTGCCAGCAGCCAACCTTACCAGCCCCAGCATTTT

size: -
D: -
V: TRBV30
J: TRBJ2-5
CDR3: CAWSASSSETQYF
DNA: TGTGCCTGGAGTGCGTCATCGTCAGAGACCCAGTACTTC

size: -
D: -
V: TRBV2
J: TRBJ1-5
CDR3: CASSLERGAGNQPQHF
DNA: TGTGCCAGCAGTTTGGAACGGGGGGCCGGCAATCAGCCCCAGCATTTT

size: -
D: -
V: TRBV9
J: TRBJ1-6
CDR3: CASSSSPGTDSPLHF
DNA: TGTGCCAGCAGCTCCTCTCCAGGGACGGATTCACCCCTCCACTTT

size: -
D: TRBD2
V: TRBV7-2
J: TRBJ2-7
CDR3: CASSFTSGYEQYF
DNA: TGTGCCAGCAGCTTTACTAGCGGGTACGAGCAGTACTTC

size: -
D: TRBD2
V: TRBV12-3/TRBV12-4
J: TRBJ2-2
CDR3: CASSPSGAGELFF
DNA: TGTGCCAGCAGTCCCAGCGGGGCCGGGGAGCTGTTTTTT

size: -
D: TRBD2
V: TRBV5-4
J: TRBJ2-3
CDR3: CASSLAGGDTQYF
DNA: TGTGCCAGCAGCTTGGCGGGAGGAGATACGCAGTATTTT

size: -
D: TRBD2
V: TRBV7-2
J: TRBJ2-1
CDR3: CASSNRLAGGMRYNEQFF
DNA: TGTGCCAGCAGCAATCGACTAGCGGGAGGAATGAGGTACAATGAGCAGTTCTTC

size: -
D: TRBD1
V: TRBV4-1
J: TRBJ1-1
CDR3: CASSQDLRGLEAFF
DNA: TGCGCCAGCAGCCAAGATCTCAGGGGGCTGGAAGCTTTCTTT

size: -
D: TRBD1
V: TRBV7-9
J: TRBJ1-1
CDR3: CASIRTGGMNTEAFF
DNA: TGTGCCAGCATCAGGACAGGGGGCATGAACACTGAAGCTTTCTTT